These 11 T cell receptor beta chains were sequenced from one sample in a study of cytomegalovirus exposure and HLA in healthy donors (dated by TCRdb to the late 2010s). Library prep was done by the immunoSEQ multiplex PCR assay. The table was pulled from immuneACCESS by TCRdb, which kept in-frame rearrangements only. Such tables lose some clones; where checked, under half of the loss comes from unresolved V genes, and the rest has no known cause. The sample table contains 120,000 or so clones; only one count was recorded for 75% to 90% of them. In total, the top ten clones hold approximately 1.1% of the sample. The specimen sequenced was PBMCs. The receptors come from a woman under 30 in good health and CMV-seronegative.

The V and J genes are TRBV15 and TRBJ2-5; 8 bases are a match to TRBD2. This CDR3 comprises 17 residues. The V and J ends lost 0 bases and 2 bases, in that order; junction bases with no gene match: 8. CDR1 is LNHNV, CDR2 YYDKDF, per germline (reference sequence). In nucleotides, the CDR3 is TGTGCCACCAGCAGAGAGGGACTAGGGGGTCCTCAAGAGACCCAGTACTTC. It is translated as CATSREGLGGPQETQYF.

V gene TRBV9 combines with J gene TRBJ2-7; TRBD2 matches 9 bases. Per the germline V gene, CDR1 is SGDLS and CDR2 is YYNGEE. V lost 0 bases to trimming and J lost 7 bases; unmatched junction nucleotides: 8. The CDR3 has 15 residues. The CDR3 reads CASSVGFSGSGEQYF. The CDR3 DNA sequence: TGTGCCAGCAGCGTAGGCTTTAGCGGGAGTGGTGAGCAGTACTTC.

This chain connects TRBV30 to TRBJ2-7; 8 bases fit TRBD1. Germline trimming cut 3 bases from V and 0 bases from J; bases unmatched to any gene: 4. Germline V lookup: CDR1 GTSNPN, CDR2 SVGIG (reference sequence). The CDR3 totals 14 residues. CDR3 bases: TGTGCCTGGAGCAGGGGGCCTACCTCCTACGAGCAGTACTTC. The encoded protein is CAWSRGPTSYEQYF.

The genes are TRBV6-5 and TRBJ2-7, with TRBD1 matching 9 bases. The CDR3 totals 14 residues. CDR1 is MNHEY and CDR2 is SVGAGI in the germline V gene. V was pared by 10 bases and J by 2 bases, with 9 bases of the junction left unmatched. The CDR3 region is CATQIRQGAYEQYF. DNA for the CDR3: TGTGCCACCCAAATTCGACAGGGGGCCTACGAGCAGTACTTC.

CDR3 protein: CASSQEWGGDGYGYTF. For the CDR3, the DNA is TGCGCCAGCAGCCAAGAGTGGGGGGGTGATGGCTATGGCTACACCTTC. The chain recombines TRBV4-3 with TRBJ1-2, with TRBD1 as a possible D gene (5 bases). V lost 0 bases, J lost 4 bases, and 15 bases lay in between. The CDR3 sequence is 16 residues long. Germline CDR1 is LGHNA and CDR2 is YSLEER.

The rearrangement links TRBV7-8 to TRBJ2-3; 13 bases agree with TRBD2. CDR1 is SGHVS and CDR2 is FQNEAQ in the germline V gene. V was pared by 5 bases and J by 2 bases, with 4 bases of the junction left unmatched. This CDR3 contains 16 residues. The CDR3 coding sequence is TGTGCCAGCAGCCCAACTAGCGGGGGGGACACAGATACGCAGTATTTT. Encoded protein: CASSPTSGGDTDTQYF. Combining the CDR3 with reference TRBV7-8 and TRBJ2-3 gives the whole variable domain GAGVSQSPRYKVAKRGQDVALRCDPISGHVSLFWYQQALGQGPEFLTYFQNEAQLDKSGLPSDRFFAERPEGSVSTLKIQRTQQEDSAVYLCASSPTSGGDTDTQYFGPGTRLTVL.

The genes are TRBV14 and TRBJ2-1; D is perhaps TRBD1 (6 bases). V lost 4 bases, J lost 12 bases, and 16 bases lay in between. From germline, CDR1 is SGHDN and CDR2 FVKESK. The CDR3 totals 13 residues. The CDR3 sequence: CASSRHREVGQFF. The CDR3 region has the DNA TGTGCCAGCAGCCGACACAGGGAAGTTGGGCAGTTCTTC.

V is TRBV6-5 and J is TRBJ2-1; perhaps TRBD2 as D (5 bases). V was shortened by 5 bases and J by 6 bases, with 14 bases between the two germline ends. CDR3 length equals 14 residues. The germline V gene encodes CDR1 MNHEY and CDR2 SVGAGI. The CDR3 nucleotides are TGTGCCAGCAGTAAGTCGGGGAGAGGCAATGAGCAGTTCTTC. It yields the protein CASSKSGRGNEQFF.

This chain joins TRBV19 and TRBJ1-1, with D tentatively TRBD1 (5 bases). This CDR3 is 14 amino acids long. Trimming removed 6 bases from V and 0 bases from J, with 11 bases in between. Germline lookup yields CDR1 LNHDA and CDR2 SQIVND (reference sequence). CDR3 DNA sequence: TGTGCCAGTAGCGCCACAGGACTGAACACTGAAGCTTTCTTT. As protein: CASSATGLNTEAFF.

Only one count was recorded for this clone. This chain uses TRBV28 with TRBJ2-5; 7 bases agree with TRBD1. The J segment lost 0 bases and the V segment lost 5 bases, leaving 9 bases of the junction unmatched. The CDR3 is made up of 16 amino acids. The V gene's germline CDR1 is MDHEN and CDR2 SYDVKM. The CDR3 reads CASSGQEKGYQETQYF. As DNA, the CDR3 is TGTGCCAGCAGTGGACAGGAAAAGGGGTACCAAGAGACCCAGTACTTC.

J is TRBJ2-3 and V is TRBV5-1; 13 nucleotides line up with TRBD2. The germline CDR1 and CDR2 sequences are SGHRS and YFSETQ. J was trimmed by 3 bases and V by 1 base; bases with no gene match: 11. The CDR3 has 19 residues. CDR3 in DNA: TGCGCCAGCAGCTTGACCGGACTAGCGGGAGCCGGTGGGACAGATACGCAGTATTTT. Protein sequence: CASSLTGLAGAGGTDTQYF.